This T cell receptor beta chain was captured in a study of CD8+ T cells in alopecia areata. In the study overall: For the treated group, dosing was oral tofacitinib at 5 to 10 mg twice daily.

V lost 1 base and J lost 5, with 9 bases in between. The CDR3 has 13 amino acids. Germline V CDR1 and CDR2: SGDLS, YYNGEE. Treatment specified: oral pan-JAK inhibitor, 5-10 mg twice daily. Alopecia areata patients provided lesional scalp punch biopsies and peripheral blood. Study-wide points: Scalp data also include sequences from resident alphabeta T cells of normal skin. Expanded CD8+ clones among the top 100, as well as scalp clonality, were significantly decreased by tofacitinib.

It was cDNA, reverse transcribed from extracted RNA, that served as the sequencing template. Clones were read by immunoSEQ multiplex PCR, and TCRdb kept only the in-frame ones, dropping some. The sample lists 100,000 to 150,000 clones, approximately 60% seen once, with around 5.7% in the top ten. Turning to this clone: Its antigen is not identified.

The sample consisted of CD4+ T cells sorted from blood, taken at week 4, from a patient treated with tofacitinib. V usage is TRBV9 and J usage is TRBJ1-1; D is possibly TRBD1 (6 bases). This receptor was identified in a human donor with alopecia areata. The CDR3 coding sequence is TGTGCCAGCAGCGTAACAGGGAGGACTGAAGCTTTCTTT. Residues: CASSVTGRTEAFF.